Sequencing of this T cell receptor (beta chain) was carried out in a study of blood T cell repertoires in COVID-19. On the study more broadly: The samples span acute and convalescent COVID-19 from the United States, Italy and Spain.

Participants were aged roughly 18 to 90 years, lived in 20 to 30 US areas, and enrolled virtually. Cohort allocation depended upon clinical history that participants reported. In the original processing: Nucleated cell counts were estimated from reference gene primer amplification. The protocol was immunoSEQ multiplex PCR, while the TCRdb copy is restricted to in-frame clones and leaves out a portion. The DNA was the basis for D and trimming; V, J and clone size are from that table. The sample contains about 250,000 clones, 80% to 90% of which appear only once. The ends lost 4 bases at V and 7 bases at J; junction bases unmatched: 7. The CDR3 runs 14 residues. CDR1 and CDR2 (germline): MNHEY, SVGEGT.

This receptor was identified in a man aged 40-55 years who had recovered from COVID-19. The gene calls are TRBV6-2 or TRBV6-3 and TRBJ1-5, with 7 bases identical to TRBD1. Material for sequencing was PBMCs or T cells enriched from blood (not recorded which). The CDR3 coding sequence is TGTGCCAGCAGTTTAAGAGGGGGCGGACAGCCCCAGCATTTT. This sequence encodes CASSLRGGGQPQHF.